This TCR beta chain was sequenced for a study of blood T cell repertoires in COVID-19. In the study overall: Acute and convalescent COVID-19 samples came from the United States, Italy and Spain. Sources were T cells, B-cell-depleted T cells, or PBMCs; the material itself was cDNA or gDNA.

With V trimmed by 6 bases and J by 7 bases, 2 bases remained unmatched. The germline V gene encodes CDR1 SNHLY and CDR2 FYNNEI. This CDR3 region has 12 residues. Original data processing: Amplified reference gene primers provided the basis for estimating nucleated cell counts. The repertoire was sequenced with immunoSEQ multiplex PCR; TCRdb's copy has only in-frame clones and lacks some. V, J and clone size derive from that table, while D and trimming were established from the DNA sequence. The data contain 150,000 to 200,000 clones, under 80% of them seen just once; the ten biggest clones take up about 13%.

The chain is built from TRBV2 and TRBJ2-7; 11 positions agree with TRBD1. This receptor was identified in a middle-aged man who had recovered from COVID-19. The source material was peripheral blood. CDR3 protein: CASRDRGREQYF. Written as DNA, the CDR3 is TGTGCCAGCAGGGACAGGGGGCGAGAGCAGTACTTC.